This T cell receptor (beta chain) was sequenced in a study of T-cell reconstitution after alpha-beta-depleted transplantation in children. This CDR3 is built from 13 residues. V was clipped by 4 bases and J by 5 bases, with 11 bases between them. Study observations and caveats: Expanded clones from the graft, numbering several hundred, reportedly supplied alpha-beta T cells about two months after transplant.

This clonotype was found a few times. Its antigen is not known. For TCRbeta, the library was prepared with unique molecular identifiers. Each CDR3 protein is one row after TCRdb ran MiXCR on the PCR reads. The table shows 210,000 or so distinct CDR3 sequences, with about 11% occurring only once. The receptor was isolated from a child in the first two years of life with acute myeloid leukemia, due to receive a stem cell transplant. This sample comprised PBMCs, obtained before TCRalphabeta/CD19-depleted stem cell transplant. V gene TRBV12-3 or TRBV12-4 combines with J gene TRBJ2-5; tentative D call: TRBD1 (6 bases). The CDR3 DNA sequence: TGTGCCAGCAGTTCCGGGACATATGAGACCCAGTACTTC. Encoded protein: CASSSGTYETQYF.